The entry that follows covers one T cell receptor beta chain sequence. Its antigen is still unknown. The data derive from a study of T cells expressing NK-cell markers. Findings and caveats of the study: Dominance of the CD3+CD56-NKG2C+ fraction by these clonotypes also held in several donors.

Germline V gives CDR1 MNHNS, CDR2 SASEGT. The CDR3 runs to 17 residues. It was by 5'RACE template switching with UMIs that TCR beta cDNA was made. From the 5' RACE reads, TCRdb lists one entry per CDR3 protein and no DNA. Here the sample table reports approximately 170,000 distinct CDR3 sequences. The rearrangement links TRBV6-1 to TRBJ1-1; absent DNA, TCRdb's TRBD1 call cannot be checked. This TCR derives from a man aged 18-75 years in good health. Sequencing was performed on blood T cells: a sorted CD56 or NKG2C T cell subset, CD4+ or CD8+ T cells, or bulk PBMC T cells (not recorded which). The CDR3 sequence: CASSPGTGWARNTEAFF.